The rows below give T cell receptor beta chains drawn from one sample of a study of T cell repertoires in cytomegalovirus infection. Each CDR3 protein is one row after TCRdb ran MiXCR on the reads. The sample has some 180,000 distinct CDR3 sequences; approximately 18% are singletons. The specimen was CD8+ T cells from PBMCs. These receptors were taken from a human donor in good health (CMV status not recorded). Some clones in this sample may be carry-over from other donors' samples. CDR3s include the opening cysteine and the closing phenylalanine or tryptophan. The D gene is left open where the match is weak. Clone size is shown for a subset of rows, as once, few, many or a class of expanded clone.

>TRBJ2-1|NA|TRBD2|TRBV19
TGTGCCAGTAGTAGGACCCTAGCGGGGGCCTACAATGAGCAGTTCTTC
CASSRTLAGAYNEQFF
>TRBJ2-3|NA|NA|TRBV7-2
TGTGCCAGCAGCTGGACTACAGGGATAGATACGCAGTATTTT
CASSWTTGIDTQYF
>TRBJ2-1|NA|NA|TRBV14
TGTGCCAGCAGCCAAGATGAAAGGGACAATGAGCAGTTCTTC
CASSQDERDNEQFF
>TRBJ1-1|NA|TRBD1|TRBV28
TGTGCCAGCAGGTACAGGGGGCGAGCTCCGAACACTGAAGCTTTCTTT
CASRYRGRAPNTEAFF
>TRBJ1-5|few|NA|TRBV4-1
TGCGCCAGCAGCCAAGGGATTGCCTTTCCGTATCAGCCCCAGCATTTT
CASSQGIAFPYQPQHF
>TRBJ1-1|NA|TRBD1|TRBV6-2/TRBV6-3
TGTGCCAGCAGTCAGGACAGGGTGGACACTGAAGCTTTCTTT
CASSQDRVDTEAFF
>TRBJ1-2|NA|NA|TRBV20-1
TGCAGTGCCAAGGACAGATATAACTATGGCTACACCTTC
CSAKDRYNYGYTF
>TRBJ2-1|NA|TRBD1|TRBV7-9
TGTGCCAGCAGCTTAGTGGGACAGGGTTTCAATGAGCAGTTCTTC
CASSLVGQGFNEQFF
>TRBJ2-5|NA|TRBD2|TRBV7-2
TGTGCCAGCAGCTTAGGGGGACTAGCGGGGGGCCAAGAGACCCAGTACTTC
CASSLGGLAGGQETQYF
>TRBJ2-7|NA|NA|TRBV6-2/TRBV6-3
TGTGCCAGCAGTTACACAGACACCCGTACTCCCTACGAGCAGTACTTC
CASSYTDTRTPYEQYF
>TRBJ2-1|NA|NA|TRBV7-3
TGTGCCAGCAGCGCCGAAGGGGGTTCCTACAATGAGCAGTTCTTC
CASSAEGGSYNEQFF
>TRBJ2-3|many|NA|TRBV7-6
TGTGCCAGCAGGGGTTTTAGCACAGATACGCAGTATTTT
CASRGFSTDTQYF
>TRBJ2-2|NA|NA|TRBV28
TGTGCCAGCAGTTTGGTCACCGGGGAGCTGTTTTTT
CASSLVTGELFF
>TRBJ2-3|NA|NA|TRBV7-3
TGTGCCAGCAGCTCGGACTCAGATACGCAGTATTTT
CASSSDSDTQYF
>TRBJ1-1|few|NA|TRBV6-5
TGTGCCAGCAGTTATCCCCGGGGAGACAACACTGAAGCTTTCTTT
CASSYPRGDNTEAFF
>TRBJ2-5|NA|NA|TRBV29-1
TGCAGCGTTGAAGTGTGGGAGAGACCCCAAGAGACCCAGTACTTC
CSVEVWERPQETQYF
>TRBJ2-5|few|NA|TRBV12-3/TRBV12-4
TGTGCCAGCAGTTTAGCGCCAGAGACCCAGTACTTC
CASSLAPETQYF
>TRBJ2-7|NA|NA|TRBV19
TGTGCCAGTAGTATAACAGACCTCTACGAGCAGTACTTC
CASSITDLYEQYF
>TRBJ2-2|NA|NA|TRBV12-3/TRBV12-4
TGTGCCAGCAGTTCCCTATCGGGGCCGAACACCGGGGAGCTGTTTTTT
CASSSLSGPNTGELFF
>TRBJ2-7|NA|NA|TRBV14
TGTGCCAGCAGCCAAGATCGAGGGATCGACGAGCAGTACTTC
CASSQDRGIDEQYF
>TRBJ1-5|NA|NA|TRBV4-1
TGCGCCAGCAGCCAACTCCAAAGCAATCAGCCCCAGCATTTT
CASSQLQSNQPQHF
>TRBJ2-1|NA|NA|TRBV5-5
TGTGCCAGCAGCTTGACTGCAGCGGACTATAATGAGCAGTTCTTC
CASSLTAADYNEQFF
>TRBJ2-7|NA|NA|TRBV12-3/TRBV12-4
TGTGCCAGCAGCCCGGGGATTCCTTCCAGCTCCTACGAGCAGTACTTC
CASSPGIPSSSYEQYF
>TRBJ2-7|NA|NA|TRBV28
TGTGCCAGCAGTTTAGAATTTTACTACGAGCAGTACTTC
CASSLEFYYEQYF
>TRBJ1-1|few|NA|TRBV7-6
TGTGCCAGCAGCTTGGAGCCTGAAGCTTTCTTT
CASSLEPEAFF
>TRBJ1-1|many|NA|TRBV7-2
TGTGCCAGCAGCTTAGTTGGGGGTGGCACTGAAGCTTTCTTT
CASSLVGGGTEAFF
>TRBJ2-5|few|NA|TRBV5-4
TGTGCCAGCAGCTTGAGTAGGGGGGCCTCGGAGACCCAGTACTTC
CASSLSRGASETQYF
>TRBJ2-7|NA|TRBD1|TRBV7-8
TGTGCCAGCAGCTCCGGGACAGGGGGATTCTACGAGCAGTACTTC
CASSSGTGGFYEQYF
>TRBJ1-6|many|NA|TRBV20-1
TGCAGTGCTAGAGAGCCATTTGTGAGTTCCTATAATTCACCCCTCCACTTT
CSAREPFVSSYNSPLHF
>TRBJ2-7|few|NA|TRBV20-1
TGCAGTGCTAGGGCGGACTCCTACGAGCAGTACTTC
CSARADSYEQYF
>TRBJ2-7|many|NA|TRBV12-3/TRBV12-4
TGTGCCAGCAGTTTAGACGGGGGAGGCTCCTACGAGCAGTACTTC
CASSLDGGGSYEQYF
>TRBJ2-3|NA|TRBD2|TRBV3-1
TGTGCCAGCAGCCAAGGAGCGGGGGGACTAACAGATACGCAGTATTTT
CASSQGAGGLTDTQYF
>TRBJ2-1|NA|NA|TRBV6-6
TGTGCCAGCAGTTACTCGGCACGGGAAGGAAGAGCGACCTACAATGAGCAGTTCTTC
CASSYSAREGRATYNEQFF
>TRBJ1-5|few|NA|TRBV9
TGTGCCAGCAGCCCGGGGGCGGGAAGCAATCAGCCCCAGCATTTT
CASSPGAGSNQPQHF
>TRBJ2-1|NA|NA|TRBV7-9
TGTGCCAGCAGCTTGGGCGGCCCTACCTACAATGAGCAGTTCTTC
CASSLGGPTYNEQFF
>TRBJ1-2|NA|NA|TRBV7-2
TGTGCCAGCAGCCCCTATCGGACCCAAGCATCTAACTATGGCTACACCTTC
CASSPYRTQASNYGYTF
>TRBJ1-5|NA|NA|TRBV10-2
TGCGCCGTTCAAGGGTCAGGCAATCAGCCCCAGCATTTT
CAVQGSGNQPQHF
>TRBJ1-2|few|NA|TRBV11-3
TGTGCCAGCAGCTTAAACGGGGAGGATAACTATGGCTACACCTTC
CASSLNGEDNYGYTF